The next 30 T cell receptor beta chains were all read from a single sample in a study of regulatory T cells in long-lasting Graves disease. As for time point: newly diagnosed GD, antithyroid drugs for less than 3 months. The TCR library was made from RNA extracted from PBMCs. CDR3 regions were amplified by Arm-PCR using iRepertoire HTBI primers to build TCR beta libraries. TCRdb itself ran the multiplex PCR reads through MiXCR, one entry per CDR3 protein. The sample includes 510,000 or so distinct CDR3 sequences, 12% of them seen just once. These records were also assigned to another study, of T cells in Graves' hyperthyroidism and ophthalmopathy.

The sample here was peripheral blood mononuclear cells (PBMCs), taken at new diagnosis, from a patient treated with antithyroid drugs. The receptors were sampled from a woman in her twenties or thirties with Graves disease.

This clonotype is a singleton in its sample. The chain joins TRBV5-4 to TRBJ2-7; 11 bases are a match to TRBD2. V lost 3 bases to trimming and J lost 7 bases; unmatched junction nucleotides: 9. The CDR3 totals 15 residues. Germline V lookup: CDR1 SGHNT, CDR2 YYREEE (reference sequence). The CDR3 spells CASSSFTSGSKEQYF. Here the CDR3 DNA reads TGTGCCAGCAGCTCATTTACTAGCGGGAGTAAAGAGCAGTACTTC.

This clonotype was detected only a few times. The chain employs TRBV19 and TRBJ1-2, with 9 bases identical to TRBD1. Trimming removed 4 bases from V and 8 bases from J; junction bases left unmatched: 17. This CDR3 contains 17 residues. The germline V gene encodes CDR1 LNHDA and CDR2 SQIVND (reference sequence). The CDR3: CASSTDDPGQGSGGYTF. The CDR3 region has the DNA TGTGCCAGTAGTACTGACGATCCGGGACAGGGTTCGGGAGGCTACACCTTC. Full variable domain (missing parts from reference TRBV19 and TRBJ1-2): DGGITQSPKYLFRKEGQNVTLSCEQNLNHDAMYWYRQDPGQGLRLIYYSQIVNDFQKGDIAEGYSVSREKKESFPLTVTSAQKNPTAFYLCASSTDDPGQGSGGYTFGSGTRLTVV.

This clonotype was detected ten times or more. The J gene is TRBJ2-7, the V gene TRBV10-3; the match to TRBD1 covers 7 bases. Germline V gene sequence: CDR1 ENHRY, CDR2 SYGVKD. The trim removed 1 base at V and 3 bases at J, leaving 15 bases unmatched. CDR3 size: 18 residues. The CDR3 loop reads CAISEFGDSHITDYEQYF. CDR3 coding DNA: TGTGCCATCAGTGAGTTTGGGGACAGCCACATCACAGACTACGAGCAGTACTTC.

Concerning this clonotype itself: The junction shows a germline mismatch at one end, possibly a read error. The chain joins TRBV14 to TRBJ1-2; D remains ambiguous. The CDR3 extends over 12 amino acids. The germline CDR1 and CDR2 sequences are SGHDN and FVKESK. CDR3 coding DNA: TGTGTCAGCAGCCAAAACTGGTATGGCTACACCTTC. Protein sequence: CVSSQNWYGYTF.

The sample holds many counts of this clonotype. The J gene is TRBJ2-5, the V gene TRBV11-2; D might be TRBD1 (6 bases). The CDR3 extends over 11 amino acids. Germline CDR1 SGHAT, CDR2 FQNNGV. V lost 9 bases and J lost 6, with 11 bases in between. DNA for the CDR3: TGTGCCAGTACTGGGGGCCAGACCCAGTACTTC. It is translated as CASTGGQTQYF.

The gene calls are TRBV4-1 and TRBJ2-7; perhaps TRBD2 as D (6 bases). V was shortened by 4 bases and J by 3 bases, with 19 bases between the two germline ends. The CDR3 has 16 residues. Germline V gives CDR1 MGHRA, CDR2 YSYEKL. The CDR3 DNA sequence: TGCGCCAGCAGCCCCTTCTTCGGGAGAACCCTCTACGAGCAGTACTTC. Translated, it gives CASSPFFGRTLYEQYF.

This clonotype was found many times. The chain combines TRBV11-2 with TRBJ2-1; TRBD2 aligns across 11 bases. The V gene end was trimmed by 6 bases and the J gene end by 7 bases; junction bases not matched to a gene: 5. From germline, CDR1 is SGHAT and CDR2 FQNNGV. This CDR3 has 14 residues. The CDR3 DNA follows: TGTGCCAGCAGACTAGCGGGAGTTTGGAATGAGCAGTTCTTC. Its translation is CASRLAGVWNEQFF.

In its sample, this clonotype was seen many times. The CDR3 nucleotides read TGCAGTGCTAGAAAGGCGGGAGTGTTTTACGAGCAGTACTTC. Residues: CSARKAGVFYEQYF. This chain connects TRBV20-1 to TRBJ2-7; TRBD2 matches 7 bases. Germline-derived CDR1 and CDR2 are DFQATT and SNEGSKA (reference sequence). This CDR3 region has 14 residues. Germline trimming cut 2 bases from V and 4 bases from J; bases unmatched to any gene: 8.

This clonotype occurred many times. The rearrangement links TRBV5-1 to TRBJ1-1; TRBD1 matches at 7 bases. Trimming removed 1 base from V and 4 bases from J; junction bases left unmatched: 4. The CDR3 has 14 amino acids. The germline gives CDR1 SGHRS, CDR2 YFSETQ. The CDR3 here is CASSLLQGSTEAFF. In DNA form, the CDR3 reads TGCGCCAGCAGCTTGTTACAGGGGAGCACTGAAGCTTTCTTT. Using reference TRBV5-1 and TRBJ1-1 for the parts outside the CDR3, the full variable domain is KAGVTQTPRYLIKTRGQQVTLSCSPISGHRSVSWYQQTPGQGLQFLFEYFSETQRNKGNFPGRFSGRQFSNSRSEMNVSTLELGDSALYLCASSLLQGSTEAFFGQGTRLTVV.

This clonotype occurred many times. The genes are TRBV11-2 and TRBJ2-2, with D perhaps TRBD1 or TRBD2 (5 bases each). CDR1 and CDR2 (germline): SGHAT, FQNNGV. Trimming took off 8 bases at V and 5 bases at J, with 9 bases between the two ends. This CDR3 is 12 amino acids long. CDR3 in amino acids: CASGGLTGELFF. In nucleotides, the CDR3 is TGTGCCAGCGGGGGTTTGACCGGGGAGCTGTTTTTT.

The chain recombines TRBV5-1 with TRBJ1-1; a possible D gene is TRBD1 (5 bases). Per the germline V gene, CDR1 is SGHRS and CDR2 is YFSETQ. The CDR3 has 14 amino acids. Between the trimmed V and J ends, which lost 6 bases and 1 base, there was a span of 13 bases. The chain's CDR3 is CASTLDSQNTEAFF. Written as DNA, the CDR3 is TGCGCCAGCACCCTTGACAGTCAGAACACTGAAGCTTTCTTT.

This clonotype appeared many times. V gene TRBV27 combines with J gene TRBJ1-1, with D hard to call. CDR3 length: 14 residues. Germline V gene lookup returns CDR1 MNHEY and CDR2 SMNVEV (reference sequence). Trimming took 3 bases from V and 4 from J, leaving 12 bases between them. The CDR3 DNA reads as TGTGCCAGCAGTTTTGTCTCGGGCGGCACTGAAGCTTTCTTT. As protein: CASSFVSGGTEAFF.

This clonotype was observed at least ten times. The chain has TRBV12-3 or TRBV12-4 and TRBJ2-5; no clear D. This CDR3 is built from 15 residues. V dropped 6 bases and J dropped 0 bases, with 14 bases sitting between them. CDR3 sequence (DNA): TGTGCCAGCAGCCCACGAGGAACGTACCAAGAGACCCAGTACTTC. As protein: CASSPRGTYQETQYF.

This clonotype was observed a handful of times. The V call is TRBV5-5, the J call TRBJ1-1; TRBD1 agrees at 7 bases. J lost 6 bases, V lost 0 bases, and 8 bases had no gene match. Germline CDR1 and CDR2: SGHKS and YYEKEE (reference sequence). The CDR3 is 15 amino acids. CDR3 amino acids: CASSLAGRGGSEAFF. For the CDR3, the DNA is TGTGCCAGCAGCTTGGCAGGCAGGGGGGGATCTGAAGCTTTCTTT.

This clonotype has ten or more counts. This chain links TRBV30 with TRBJ1-6; no firm D call. Germline CDR1 reads GTSNPN; CDR2 reads SVGIG (reference sequence). The CDR3 spans 14 residues. The ends were cut back, 4 bases at V and 3 bases at J, with 10 bases in the middle. CDR3 sequence reads: CAWTKGFYNSPLHF. Here the CDR3 DNA reads TGTGCCTGGACCAAGGGTTTCTATAATTCACCCCTCCACTTT.

This clonotype showed up many times. The chain recombines TRBV6-1 with TRBJ1-5, with 11 bases that match TRBD1. The CDR3 consists of 15 residues. CDR1 and CDR2 from the germline V gene are MNHNS and SASEGT. Trimming cost V 4 bases and J 6 bases; bases outside gene matches: 5. CDR3 nucleotides: TGTGCCAGCAGTGCCACCGGGACAGGGGGTCAGCCCCAGCATTTT. This encodes CASSATGTGGQPQHF.

This clonotype has at least ten counts. The chain is built from TRBV6-5 and TRBJ1-1, with a weak D call TRBD1 (5 bases). V shed 0 bases and J shed 5 bases, with 13 bases lying between them. The V gene's germline CDR1 is MNHEY and CDR2 SVGAGI. This CDR3 comprises 15 residues. In DNA, the CDR3 is TGTGCCAGCAGTTACTCGGGGGTGATGGGAACTGAAGCTTTCTTT. Protein: CASSYSGVMGTEAFF.

This clonotype was counted a few times. The chain joins TRBV19 to TRBJ2-2, with TRBD1 as a possible D gene (6 bases). Germline-derived CDR1 and CDR2 are LNHDA and SQIVND (reference sequence). This CDR3 has 13 amino acids. Trimming pared 1 base from V and 7 bases from J, leaving 7 bases between. In DNA form, the CDR3 reads TGTGCCAGTAGTATAGTCAGGGGCGGGGAGCTGTTTTTT. Translation: CASSIVRGGELFF.

This clonotype was recorded many times. The chain joins TRBV7-3 to TRBJ2-3; TRBD2 matches 9 bases. J gave up 5 bases and V 3 bases, and 3 bases lay outside the gene matches. The CDR3 totals 14 residues. Germline V gene lookup returns CDR1 SGHTA and CDR2 FQGTGA. CDR3 DNA: TGTGCCAGCAGCTTCTTAGCGGGAGTAGATACGCAGTATTTT. As protein: CASSFLAGVDTQYF. Complete variable domain (other parts from reference TRBV7-3 and TRBJ2-3): GAGVSQTPSNKVTEKGKYVELRCDPISGHTALYWYRQSLGQGPEFLIYFQGTGAADDSGLPNDRFFAVRPEGSVSTLKIQRTERGDSAVYLCASSFLAGVDTQYFGPGTRLTVL.

This clonotype was counted a few times. CDR3 sequence reads: CASSERGLAGGETQYF. Written as DNA, the CDR3 is TGTGCCAGCAGCGAGAGGGGACTAGCGGGAGGAGAGACCCAGTACTTC. This rearrangement joins TRBV9 to TRBJ2-5; 15 nucleotides match TRBD2. The CDR3 is made up of 16 amino acids. J was trimmed by 4 bases and V by 3 bases; bases with no gene match: 4. Germline-derived CDR1 and CDR2 are SGDLS and YYNGEE.

This clonotype was counted a few times. The chain joins TRBV6-5 to TRBJ1-4; D perhaps matches TRBD1 (5 bases). Germline CDR1 reads MNHEY; CDR2 reads SVGAGI. Trimming cost V 2 bases and J 8 bases, with 12 bases left between them. The CDR3 is 14 amino acids. The CDR3 bases are TGTGCCAGCAGTTACGGGGCAGGACACGAAAAACTGTTTTTT. Amino acid sequence: CASSYGAGHEKLFF.

The chain uses TRBV20-1 and TRBJ2-1; 8 nucleotides match TRBD2. Germline V lookup: CDR1 DFQATT, CDR2 SNEGSKA (reference sequence). After removal of 1 base from V and 3 bases from J, the junction contained 17 bases not matched to a gene. The CDR3 spans 19 residues. The CDR3 DNA reads as TGCAGTGCTAGAGCCCTGTTTGAGGCGGGAGGCCACCTCTACAATGAGCAGTTCTTC. Its protein product is CSARALFEAGGHLYNEQFF.

This clonotype has just a few counts. This chain joins TRBV9 and TRBJ2-1; D ambiguous. The CDR3 has 17 amino acids. V lost 0 bases and J lost 0, with 13 bases in between. Per germline, CDR1 SGDLS and CDR2 YYNGEE. CDR3 sequence (DNA): TGTGCCAGCAGCGTAGGGGTGGGCCAAAGCTCCTACAATGAGCAGTTCTTC. Translating it yields CASSVGVGQSSYNEQFF. Full variable domain (outside the CDR3, taken from reference TRBV9 and TRBJ2-1): DSGVTQTPKHLITATGQRVTLRCSPRSGDLSVYWYQQSLDQGLQFLIQYYNGEERAKGNILERFSAQQFPDLHSELNLSSLELGDSALYFCASSVGVGQSSYNEQFFGPGTRLTVL.

This clonotype was seen many times. The V gene is TRBV19, the J gene TRBJ2-7, with 13 bases that match TRBD2. The junction had 3 bases not matched to a gene; V was cut back by 4 bases and J by 3 bases. The CDR3 length is 15 residues. Germline CDR1 is LNHDA and CDR2 is SQIVND (reference sequence). The CDR3 DNA sequence: TGTGCCAGTAGTACCCGGACTAGCGGGAGCTACGAGCAGTACTTC. Its translation: CASSTRTSGSYEQYF.

This clonotype was seen at least ten times. The J gene is TRBJ2-3, the V gene TRBV24-1; 12 nucleotides agree with TRBD2. The CDR3 sequence is 17 residues long. Germline loops: CDR1 KGHDR, CDR2 SFDVKD. Trimming removed 4 bases from V and 2 bases from J; junction bases left unmatched: 6. CDR3 amino acids: CATSDRGLAGFTDTQYF. The CDR3 coding sequence is TGTGCCACCAGTGACCGAGGACTAGCGGGGTTCACAGATACGCAGTATTTT.

The CDR3 loop reads CSARVAGNIVAFF. DNA for the CDR3: TGCAGTGCTAGAGTGGCAGGGAATATAGTGGCTTTCTTT. The rearrangement joins TRBV20-1 to TRBJ1-1; tentatively, D is TRBD1 (5 bases). The CDR3 loop spans 13 amino acids. Deletions cut 1 base from V and 11 bases from J, with 17 bases between. Germline V gene sequence: CDR1 DFQATT, CDR2 SNEGSKA (reference sequence).

This clonotype was found a few times. The chain recombines TRBV19 with TRBJ2-1; D is possibly TRBD2 (6 bases). The germline V gene encodes CDR1 LNHDA and CDR2 SQIVND (reference sequence). This CDR3 has 14 residues. The ends were cut back, 4 bases at V and 3 bases at J, with 10 bases in the middle. The DNA of the CDR3 is TGTGCCAGTAGTACCCGGGAGCTCTACAATGAGCAGTTCTTC. Residues: CASSTRELYNEQFF.

This clonotype appeared a few times. The junction shows a germline mismatch at one end, possibly a read error. The chain recombines TRBV20-1 with TRBJ2-1, with 8 bases aligning to TRBD2. CDR1 is DFQATT, CDR2 SNEGSKA, per germline (reference sequence). The CDR3 has 15 amino acids. The DNA of the CDR3 is TGCAGTGCCGCGAGACCCGGGAGGGCCATGAATGAGCAGCTCTTC. It yields the protein CSAARPGRAMNEQLF.

This clonotype was detected only a few times. V gene TRBV20-1 combines with J gene TRBJ1-2; 9 bases map to TRBD1. The V gene end was trimmed by 3 bases and the J gene end by 5 bases; junction bases not matched to a gene: 4. Germline CDR1 DFQATT, CDR2 SNEGSKA (reference sequence). This CDR3 has 13 amino acids. CDR3 loop: CSARGQGGYGYTF. CDR3 bases: TGCAGTGCTAGGGGACAGGGAGGGTATGGCTACACCTTC.

The rearrangement uses TRBV20-1 and TRBJ2-2, with 8 positions matching TRBD2. Germline V gene data show CDR1 as DFQATT and CDR2 as SNEGSKA (reference sequence). V shed 0 bases and J 1 base; nucleotides not matched to a gene: 7. The CDR3 spans 17 residues. The CDR3, as DNA: TGCAGTGCTAGAGATTTGACTAGCGCTGAGAACACCGGGGAGCTGTTTTTT. It codes for CSARDLTSAENTGELFF.